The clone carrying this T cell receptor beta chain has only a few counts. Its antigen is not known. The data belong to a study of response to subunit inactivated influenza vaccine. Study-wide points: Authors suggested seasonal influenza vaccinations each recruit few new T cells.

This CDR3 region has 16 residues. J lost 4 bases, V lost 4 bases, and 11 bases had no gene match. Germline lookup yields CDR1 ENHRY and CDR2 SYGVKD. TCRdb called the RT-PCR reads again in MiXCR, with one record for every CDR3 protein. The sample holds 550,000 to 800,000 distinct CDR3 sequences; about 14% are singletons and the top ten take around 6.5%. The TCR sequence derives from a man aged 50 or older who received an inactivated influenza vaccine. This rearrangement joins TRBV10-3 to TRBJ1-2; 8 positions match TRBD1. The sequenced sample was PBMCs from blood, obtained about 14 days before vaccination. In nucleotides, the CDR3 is TGTGCCATCAGTGCCCTCCGGGGACAGGACGGCTATGGCTACACCTTC. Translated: CAISALRGQDGYGYTF.